The clone carrying this TCR beta chain was found many times. This specimen comes from a study of neurological immune-mediated disorders. CDR3 length: 15 residues. Germline assignment: CDR1 SGHTA and CDR2 FQGNSA. The V and J ends lost 6 bases and 5 bases respectively, with 16 bases between them. TCRdb recomputed calls from the 5' RACE reads with MiXCR, one row per CDR3 protein. The sample lists over 70,000 distinct CDR3 sequences; 10% were seen once. Time point in this sample: longitudinal time-point 1 (baseline). The V gene is TRBV7-2, the J gene TRBJ2-2; a possible D gene is TRBD2 (7 bases). The material sequenced was PBMCs. The clonotype comes from a man younger than 45 in good health. The CDR3 loop is CASRRGGARTGELFF. In DNA, the CDR3 is TGTGCCAGCAGGAGAGGGGGGGCCAGGACCGGGGAGCTGTTTTTT.